This entry lists 5 T cell receptor beta chains sequenced from one sample in a study of blood T cell repertoires in COVID-19. Clones were sequenced by immunoSEQ multiplex PCR, and TCRdb holds only the in-frame ones, with some missing. In the table there are 250,000 to 350,000 clones, about 90% of which are singletons. Specimen: peripheral blood. The receptors shown here come from a man younger than 35 who had recovered from COVID-19.

V is TRBV19 and J is TRBJ1-2; D not certain. The CDR3 spans 12 residues. In germline, CDR1 is LNHDA, CDR2 SQIVND (reference sequence). The V and J ends lost 10 bases and 5 bases respectively, with 14 bases between them. The CDR3 DNA reads TGTGCCACCCACGGACTGGAGTATGGCTACACCTTC. Amino acid sequence: CATHGLEYGYTF.

The CDR3 loop reads CASGDRVEQPQHF. The CDR3 DNA follows: TGTGCCAGCGGAGACAGGGTAGAGCAGCCCCAGCATTTT. V and J are TRBV6-5 and TRBJ1-5, with 7 bases fitting TRBD1. The CDR3 is made up of 13 amino acids. Germline V gives CDR1 MNHEY, CDR2 SVGAGI. Trimming took 8 bases from V and 7 from J; bases not matched to a gene: 8.

This chain uses TRBV7-3 with TRBJ1-5; 8 bases line up with TRBD1. The CDR3 is 16 residues long. Per germline, CDR1 SGHTA and CDR2 FQGTGA. Trimming removed 5 bases from V and 4 bases from J; junction bases left unmatched: 10. The CDR3 region is CASSAPTGQGNQPQHF. DNA for the CDR3: TGTGCCAGCAGCGCGCCCACCGGACAGGGTAATCAGCCCCAGCATTTT.

J is TRBJ2-2 and V is TRBV6-2 or TRBV6-3; 7 bases match TRBD1. The CDR3 has 16 residues. Germline lookup yields CDR1 MNHEY and CDR2 SVGEGT. V shed 5 bases and J 4 bases; nucleotides not matched to a gene: 10. As DNA, the CDR3 is TGTGCCAGCAGTACAGACAGGGATCCCGGCACCGGGGAGCTGTTTTTT. It codes for CASSTDRDPGTGELFF.

The V call is TRBV2, the J call TRBJ2-1; 8 nucleotides line up with TRBD2. This CDR3 spans 16 amino acids. Germline V gene lookup returns CDR1 SNHLY and CDR2 FYNNEI. The junction had 13 bases not matched to a gene; V was cut back by 7 bases and J by 5 bases. The CDR3 loop is CASTSRRTSMNNEQFF. The CDR3 DNA follows: TGTGCCAGCACCTCAAGGAGGACTAGCATGAACAATGAGCAGTTCTTC.